Listed below are T cell receptor beta chains from one sample, sequenced in a study of response to subunit inactivated influenza vaccine. TCRdb re-analysed the RT-PCR reads in MiXCR, keeping a single row per CDR3 protein. The table has roughly 620,000 distinct CDR3 sequences, about 11% seen once; the top ten hold approximately 10%. These data also featured in a second study, about T cells expressing NK-cell markers.

The sequencing here drew on PBMCs from blood, taken on the day of vaccination. The receptors come from a middle-aged man who received an inactivated influenza vaccine. The CDR3 runs from the conserved cysteine through the conserved F or W. The order of the fields is J gene, clone size, V gene, D gene, CDR3 DNA, CDR3 protein. The D gene is left open where the match is weak. Not all rows give a size; the values are once, few, many and, for expanded clones, a class.

TRBJ2-7,NA,TRBV4-3,NA,TGCGCCAGCAGCCAAGGGACAGACTCCTACGAGCAGTACTTC,CASSQGTDSYEQYF
TRBJ2-3,few,TRBV29-1,NA,TGCAGCGCCGGTGTTAATCTAGGAGATACGCAGTATTTT,CSAGVNLGDTQYF
TRBJ2-2,many,TRBV7-9,NA,TGTGCCAGCAGGAACGGCGTCCTCCGGGAGCTGTTTTTT,CASRNGVLRELFF
TRBJ2-7,NA,TRBV4-1,NA,TGCGCCAGCAGCCAAGCCGACAGGACCTACGAGCAGTACTTC,CASSQADRTYEQYF
TRBJ2-7,NA,TRBV3-1,NA,TGTGCCAGCAGCCAAGGGGCAGGGAGCTCCTACGAGCAGTACTTC,CASSQGAGSSYEQYF
TRBJ2-1,NA,TRBV12-3/TRBV12-4,TRBD2,TGTGCCAGCAGCGAACTAGCGGCGATTTACAATGAGCAGTTCTTC,CASSELAAIYNEQFF
TRBJ2-3,many,TRBV5-1,TRBD1,TGCGCCAGCAGCCACGGACAGGGCTCAGATACGCAGTATTTT,CASSHGQGSDTQYF
TRBJ2-7,NA,TRBV6-2/TRBV6-3,TRBD1,TGTGCCAGCAGTTACTCAGGGACAGGGGACTACGAGCAGTACTTC,CASSYSGTGDYEQYF
TRBJ2-5,few,TRBV2,NA,TGTGCCAGCAGTGAAATGGCGCGGGAGACCCAGTACTTC,CASSEMARETQYF
TRBJ2-3,NA,TRBV29-1,NA,TGCAGCGTTGGGGGTGGGTGGGCAGATACGCAGTATTTT,CSVGGGWADTQYF
TRBJ2-3,few,TRBV28,NA,TGTGCCAGCACCGGTCTGATCACAGATACGCAGTATTTT,CASTGLITDTQYF
TRBJ1-1,NA,TRBV5-6,NA,TGTGCCAGCAGCTCCAACCCAGGGCTACTTACTATGAACACTGAAGCTTTCTTT,CASSSNPGLLTMNTEAFF
TRBJ2-7,few,TRBV6-1,TRBD2,TGTGCCAGCAGTAAGGGACTAGCGCCCAACCTGTACGAGCAGTACTTC,CASSKGLAPNLYEQYF
TRBJ2-1,NA,TRBV4-2,NA,TGTGCCAGCAGCCTGCGCGAGGCGGGGGCCAATGAGCAGTTCTTC,CASSLREAGANEQFF
TRBJ2-3,few,TRBV27,TRBD2,TGTGCCAGCAGTTTAATCGGGACTAGCTGGGCGTCTAGCACAGATACGCAGTATTTT,CASSLIGTSWASSTDTQYF
TRBJ2-2,many,TRBV5-1,NA,TGCGCCAGCAAGGGCACCGGGGAGCTGTTTTTT,CASKGTGELFF
TRBJ2-4,NA,TRBV20-1,TRBD2,TGCAGTGGCAGCCCAGCGGGAGGGACCAAAAACATTCAGTACTTC,CSGSPAGGTKNIQYF
TRBJ2-3,few,TRBV20-1,TRBD2,TGCAGTGCTACGGACTCGGGACTAGCGGGAGTGTCAGATACGCAGTATTTT,CSATDSGLAGVSDTQYF
TRBJ1-6,NA,TRBV7-9,NA,TGTGCCAGCAGCCTCTTCGGGGGGAGGGACTCACCCCTCCACTTT,CASSLFGGRDSPLHF
TRBJ2-3,NA,TRBV7-2,NA,TGTGCCAGCAGCTTCGGATGGCGCACAGATACGCAGTATTTT,CASSFGWRTDTQYF